The rows below give T cell receptor beta chains drawn from one sample of a study of blood T cell repertoires in COVID-19. Data came from immunoSEQ multiplex PCR; TCRdb stores just in-frame clones and leaves some out. The table has about 220,000 clones, 80% to 85% seen once. The sample was peripheral blood. These receptors were taken from a human donor in a cohort sampled during active COVID-19. The CDR3 runs from the conserved cysteine through the conserved F or W. The D gene is left open where the match is weak. The size entry is marked missing in some rows and otherwise reads once, few, many or a size class.

j_call d_call v_call clone_size cdr3_aa cdr3_nt
TRBJ2-7 TRBD1 TRBV27 . CASSFRDRDEQHF TGTGCCAGCAGTTTTCGGGACAGGGACGAGCAGCACTTC
TRBJ2-7 . TRBV28 once CASSLLRTHSYEQYF TGTGCCAGCAGTTTACTCAGGACTCACTCCTACGAGCAGTACTTC
TRBJ2-3 TRBD2 TRBV28 . CASSLNGRGRGTDTQYF TGTGCCAGCAGTTTAAACGGGAGGGGACGGGGCACAGATACGCAGTATTTT
TRBJ1-3 TRBD1 TRBV27 . CASSFEGGPGNTIYF TGTGCCAGCAGTTTCGAAGGGGGCCCTGGAAACACCATATATTTT
TRBJ2-3 TRBD2 TRBV4-2 . CASSPLAGVQDTQYF TGTGCCAGCAGCCCCTTAGCGGGAGTCCAAGATACGCAGTATTTT
TRBJ1-6 . TRBV7-2 . CASSLMGHNSPLHF TGTGCCAGCAGCTTAATGGGGCATAATTCACCCCTCCACTTT
TRBJ2-1 TRBD2 TRBV9 . CASSGFSSGSSYNEQFF TGTGCCAGCAGCGGGTTTTCTAGCGGGAGCTCCTACAATGAGCAGTTCTTC
TRBJ2-7 . TRBV6-6 . CASSYFGSHEQYF TGTGCCAGCAGTTACTTTGGGAGCCACGAGCAGTACTTC
TRBJ2-7 TRBD1 TRBV7-8 . CASSFQGAVYEQYF TGTGCCAGCAGCTTTCAGGGGGCAGTCTACGAGCAGTACTTC
TRBJ2-7 TRBD2 TRBV10-3 once CAISESLTSGTYEQYF TGTGCCATCAGTGAGTCCTTGACTAGCGGGACCTACGAGCAGTACTTC
TRBJ1-5 . TRBV5-6 . CASSLGPYSNQPQHF TGTGCCAGCAGCTTGGGGCCTTATAGCAATCAGCCCCAGCATTTT
TRBJ2-7 . TRBV28 . CASSPRQTSYEQYF TGTGCCAGCAGTCCCCGACAGACTAGCTACGAGCAGTACTTC
TRBJ1-2 TRBD1 TRBV27 . CASSYTGGYGYTF TGTGCCAGCAGTTACACAGGGGGCTATGGCTACACCTTC
TRBJ2-7 TRBD2 TRBV7-9 . CASSLPGTSGSYEQYF TGTGCCAGCAGCTTACCCGGGACTAGCGGCTCCTACGAGCAGTACTTC
TRBJ2-1 TRBD2 TRBV6-2/TRBV6-3 . CASSYRGRGNEQFF TGTGCCAGCAGTTACCGCGGGAGGGGCAATGAGCAGTTCTTC
TRBJ1-2 . TRBV30 . CAWSLTTYGYTF TGTGCCTGGAGTCTGACTACGTATGGCTACACCTTC
TRBJ2-7 . TRBV28 . CASSYYSGRDYEQYF TGTGCCAGCAGCTATTACAGTGGGCGGGACTACGAGCAGTACTTC
TRBJ2-7 TRBD1 TRBV7-3 . CASSPDRASYEQYF TGTGCCAGCAGTCCCGACAGGGCCTCCTACGAGCAGTACTTC
TRBJ2-3 . TRBV11-2 few CASSPLRSRTDTQYF TGTGCCAGCAGCCCCCTGCGGAGCCGCACAGATACGCAGTATTTT
TRBJ2-7 TRBD2 TRBV27 . CASSSGTSAYEQYF TGTGCCAGCAGTTCTGGGACTAGCGCCTACGAGCAGTACTTC
TRBJ1-6 . TRBV3-1/TRBV3-2 . CASSPHRDSPLHF TGTGCCAGCAGCCCGCACAGGGATTCACCCCTCCACTTT
TRBJ1-1 . TRBV3-1/TRBV3-2 . CASSQGWSKAFF TGTGCCAGCAGCCAAGGGTGGAGTAAAGCTTTCTTT
TRBJ2-2 TRBD1 TRBV6-4 . CASSGRTGPANTGELFF TGTGCCAGCAGTGGCAGGACAGGGCCCGCGAACACCGGGGAGCTGTTTTTT
TRBJ2-7 TRBD2 TRBV5-5 . CASSLEGTSPYEQYF TGTGCCAGCAGCTTGGAGGGGACTAGTCCCTACGAGCAGTACTTC
TRBJ2-2 . TRBV6-1 . CASSEARREAVSTGELFF TGTGCCAGCAGTGAAGCGAGGAGGGAGGCGGTAAGCACCGGGGAGCTGTTTTTT
TRBJ2-5 TRBD2 TRBV15 . CATSRAVSSGRAGETQYF TGTGCCACCAGCAGAGCAGTGTCGAGCGGGAGGGCCGGGGAGACCCAGTACTTC
TRBJ2-7 . TRBV24-1 . CATEQGYEQYF TGTGCCACGGAACAGGGCTACGAGCAGTACTTC
TRBJ2-7 . TRBV7-2 few CASSSWAQNYEQYF TGTGCCAGCAGCTCCTGGGCACAGAACTACGAGCAGTACTTC
TRBJ2-1 . TRBV5-1 . CASSLAQGRGHNEQFF TGCGCCAGCAGCTTGGCCCAGGGCAGGGGCCACAATGAGCAGTTCTTC
TRBJ1-4 TRBD1 TRBV5-1 . CASGLTGGGREKLFF TGCGCCAGCGGCCTGACAGGGGGCGGTCGAGAAAAACTGTTTTTT
TRBJ2-1 . TRBV6-5 . CASSPLESSYNEQFF TGTGCCAGCAGCCCACTCGAGAGCTCCTACAATGAGCAGTTCTTC
TRBJ1-6 . TRBV6-5 . CASSWTRDSPLHF TGTGCCAGCAGTTGGACACGGGATTCACCCCTCCACTTT
TRBJ1-1 TRBD1 TRBV7-6 . CASSPHQGDNTEAFF TGTGCCAGCAGCCCTCACCAGGGGGACAACACTGAAGCTTTCTTT
TRBJ2-3 TRBD2 TRBV4-2 once CASSQPLSGRDGDTQYF TGTGCCAGCAGCCAACCACTTAGCGGGAGGGATGGAGATACGCAGTATTTT
TRBJ1-3 . TRBV6-6 . CASSYGDFAGNTIYF TGTGCCAGCAGTTACGGGGACTTTGCTGGCAACACCATATATTTT